This entry features one TCR beta chain sequence. What it recognizes is unknown. TCRdb processed the 5' RACE reads anew with MiXCR; each CDR3 protein has one entry. The sample includes about 470,000 distinct CDR3 sequences, roughly 25% of them seen just once. These data are taken from a study of T-cell memory formation after mild COVID-19. V lost 0 bases, J lost 4 bases, and 16 bases lay in between. The germline CDR1 and CDR2 sequences are LGHNA and YNFKEQ. The CDR3 is 17 amino acids. Overall study findings and caveats: Confirmation was lacking for SARS-CoV-2 specificity of second-wave clones that peaked on day 37.

The sample consisted of PBMCs or a T cell subset sorted from them (not recorded which). The chain links TRBV4-2 to TRBJ2-1; the D gene is possibly TRBD1 (6 bases). The clonotype was recovered from an adult woman who had mild COVID-19 (a few samples of this study predate the infection). Cell type and time point are not known. DNA of the CDR3: TGTGCCAGCAGCCAAGATGGGGGACACGGATCTTACAATGAGCAGTTCTTC. Translating gives CASSQDGGHGSYNEQFF.